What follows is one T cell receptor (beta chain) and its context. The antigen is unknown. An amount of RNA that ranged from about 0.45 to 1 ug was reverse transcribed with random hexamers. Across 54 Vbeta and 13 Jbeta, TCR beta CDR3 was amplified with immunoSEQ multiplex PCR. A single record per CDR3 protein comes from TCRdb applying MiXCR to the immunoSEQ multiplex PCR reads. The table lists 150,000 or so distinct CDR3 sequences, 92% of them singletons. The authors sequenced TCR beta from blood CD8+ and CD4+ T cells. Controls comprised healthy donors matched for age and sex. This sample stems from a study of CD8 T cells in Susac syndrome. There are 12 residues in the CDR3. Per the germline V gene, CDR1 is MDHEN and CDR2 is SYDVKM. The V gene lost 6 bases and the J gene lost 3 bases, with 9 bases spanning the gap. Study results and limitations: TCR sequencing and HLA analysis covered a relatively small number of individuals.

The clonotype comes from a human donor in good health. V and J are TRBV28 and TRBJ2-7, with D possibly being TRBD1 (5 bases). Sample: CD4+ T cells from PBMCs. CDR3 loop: CASSNTGYEQYF. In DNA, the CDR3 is TGTGCCAGCAGCAATACAGGCTACGAGCAGTACTTC. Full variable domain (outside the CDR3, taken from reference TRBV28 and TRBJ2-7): DVKVTQSSRYLVKRTGEKVFLECVQDMDHENMFWYRQDPGLGLRLIYFSYDVKMKEKGDIPEGYSVSREKKERFSLILESASTNQTSMYLCASSNTGYEQYFGPGTRLTVT.